Listed here is a single TCR beta chain. The sample is drawn from a study of blood T cell repertoires in COVID-19. Profiled with immunoSEQ multiplex PCR; TCRdb holds only in-frame clones, not every one. This sample has about 230,000 clones, with 83% found just once. V gave up 1 base and J gave up 2 bases, with 14 bases separating them. The CDR3 totals 16 residues. Germline CDR1 is MGHRA and CDR2 is YSYEKL. The receptor's source is a woman aged 50 to 65 with acute or convalescent COVID-19. The chain carries TRBV4-1 and TRBJ1-2; tentatively, D is TRBD1 (5 bases). What was sequenced was peripheral blood. CDR3 sequence (DNA): TGCGCCAGCAGCCAAGGACCCGCTGCAGGGAACTATGGCTACACCTTC. Its protein product is CASSQGPAAGNYGYTF.